This entry features one T cell receptor (beta chain) sequence. These data come from a study of blood T cell repertoires in COVID-19. In the study overall: The United States, Italy and Spain were the sources of the acute and convalescent COVID-19 samples. T cells, B-cell-depleted T cells, or PBMCs provided the cDNA or gDNA that served as material.

Authors' analysis steps: Researchers report that nucleated cell counts were estimated from reference gene primer amplification. The method was immunoSEQ multiplex PCR; TCRdb's version includes in-frame clones alone and lacks a portion of them. That table supplies the V and J calls and clone size; D and trimming were determined from the DNA. The table includes roughly 300,000 clones, approximately 81% detected once. CDR3 length: 13 amino acids. Germline CDR1 KGHSH, CDR2 LQKENI. Trimming removed 0 bases at V and 7 bases at J, with 6 bases between. The receptor's source is a woman in her sixties with active or convalescent COVID-19. This rearrangement joins TRBV18 to TRBJ1-4; D is uncertain. What was sequenced was peripheral blood. The CDR3 loop is CASSPPTGEKLFF. DNA of the CDR3: TGTGCCAGCTCACCACCTACGGGTGAAAAACTGTTTTTT.